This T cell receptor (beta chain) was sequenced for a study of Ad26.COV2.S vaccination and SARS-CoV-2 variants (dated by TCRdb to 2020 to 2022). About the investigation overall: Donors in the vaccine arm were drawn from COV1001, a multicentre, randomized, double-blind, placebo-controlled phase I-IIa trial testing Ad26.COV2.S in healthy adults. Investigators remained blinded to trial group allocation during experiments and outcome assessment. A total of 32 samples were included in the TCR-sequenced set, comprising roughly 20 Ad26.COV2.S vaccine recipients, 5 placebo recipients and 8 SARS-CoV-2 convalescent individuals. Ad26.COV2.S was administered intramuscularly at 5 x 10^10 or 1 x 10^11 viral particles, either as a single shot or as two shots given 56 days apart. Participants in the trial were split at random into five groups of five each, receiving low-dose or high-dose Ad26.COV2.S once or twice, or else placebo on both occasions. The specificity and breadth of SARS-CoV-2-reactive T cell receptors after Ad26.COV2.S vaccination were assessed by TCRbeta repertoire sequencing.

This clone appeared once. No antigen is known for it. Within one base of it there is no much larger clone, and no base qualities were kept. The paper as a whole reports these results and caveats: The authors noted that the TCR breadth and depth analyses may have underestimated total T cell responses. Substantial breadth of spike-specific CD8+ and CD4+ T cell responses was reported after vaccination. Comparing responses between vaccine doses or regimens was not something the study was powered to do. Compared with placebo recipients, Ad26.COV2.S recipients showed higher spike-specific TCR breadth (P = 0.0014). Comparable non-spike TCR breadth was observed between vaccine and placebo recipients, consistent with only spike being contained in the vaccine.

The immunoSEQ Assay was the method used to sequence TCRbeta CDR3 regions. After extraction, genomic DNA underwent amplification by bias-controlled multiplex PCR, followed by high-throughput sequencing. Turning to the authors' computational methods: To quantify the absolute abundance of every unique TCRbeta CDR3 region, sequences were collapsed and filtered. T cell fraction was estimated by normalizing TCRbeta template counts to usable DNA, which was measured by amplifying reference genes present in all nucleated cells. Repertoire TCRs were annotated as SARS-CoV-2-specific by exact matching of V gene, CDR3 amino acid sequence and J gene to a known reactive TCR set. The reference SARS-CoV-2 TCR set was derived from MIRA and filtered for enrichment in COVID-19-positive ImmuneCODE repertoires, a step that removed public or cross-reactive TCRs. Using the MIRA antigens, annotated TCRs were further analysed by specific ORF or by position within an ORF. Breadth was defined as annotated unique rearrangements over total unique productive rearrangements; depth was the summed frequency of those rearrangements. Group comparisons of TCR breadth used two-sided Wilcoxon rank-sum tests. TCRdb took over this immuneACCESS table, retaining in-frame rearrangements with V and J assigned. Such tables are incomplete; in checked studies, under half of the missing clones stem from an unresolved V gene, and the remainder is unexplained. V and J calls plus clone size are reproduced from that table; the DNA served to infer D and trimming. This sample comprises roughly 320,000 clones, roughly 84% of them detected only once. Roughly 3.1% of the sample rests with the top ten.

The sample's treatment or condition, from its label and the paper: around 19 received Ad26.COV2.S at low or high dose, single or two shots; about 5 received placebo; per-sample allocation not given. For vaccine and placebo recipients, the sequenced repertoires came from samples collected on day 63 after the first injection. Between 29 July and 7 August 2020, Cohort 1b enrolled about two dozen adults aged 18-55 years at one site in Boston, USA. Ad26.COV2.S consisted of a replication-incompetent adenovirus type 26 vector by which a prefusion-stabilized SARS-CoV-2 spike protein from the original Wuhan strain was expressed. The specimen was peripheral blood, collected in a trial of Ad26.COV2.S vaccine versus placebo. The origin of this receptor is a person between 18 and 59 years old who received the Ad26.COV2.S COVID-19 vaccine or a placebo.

The DNA sequence is TGTGCCAGCAGCCTCGTCTGGGAGACCCAGTACTTC. Its translation is CASSLVWETQYF. The rearranged chain carries TRBV7-3 and TRBJ2-5; the D gene identity is not certain. From a lookup of the germline V gene, CDR1 and CDR2 are SGHTA and FQGTGA. Between the V and J ends, shortened by 5 bases and 5 bases respectively, the junction contains 9 bases. Including the terminal cysteine and phenylalanine, the CDR3 comprises 12 residues. The read is trimmed to its CDR3 DNA, 36 bases read in frame from base 1.